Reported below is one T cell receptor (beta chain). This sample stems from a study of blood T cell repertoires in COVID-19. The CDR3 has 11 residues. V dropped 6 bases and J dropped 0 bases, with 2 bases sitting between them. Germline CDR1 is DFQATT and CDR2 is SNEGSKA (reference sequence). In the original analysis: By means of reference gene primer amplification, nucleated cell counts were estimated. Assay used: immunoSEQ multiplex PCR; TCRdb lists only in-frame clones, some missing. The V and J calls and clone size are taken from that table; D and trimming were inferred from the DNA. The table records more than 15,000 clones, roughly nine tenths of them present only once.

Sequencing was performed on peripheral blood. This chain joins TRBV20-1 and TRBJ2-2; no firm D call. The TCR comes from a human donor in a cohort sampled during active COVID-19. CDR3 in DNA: TGCAGTGCCACGAACACCGGGGAGCTGTTTTTT. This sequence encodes CSATNTGELFF.